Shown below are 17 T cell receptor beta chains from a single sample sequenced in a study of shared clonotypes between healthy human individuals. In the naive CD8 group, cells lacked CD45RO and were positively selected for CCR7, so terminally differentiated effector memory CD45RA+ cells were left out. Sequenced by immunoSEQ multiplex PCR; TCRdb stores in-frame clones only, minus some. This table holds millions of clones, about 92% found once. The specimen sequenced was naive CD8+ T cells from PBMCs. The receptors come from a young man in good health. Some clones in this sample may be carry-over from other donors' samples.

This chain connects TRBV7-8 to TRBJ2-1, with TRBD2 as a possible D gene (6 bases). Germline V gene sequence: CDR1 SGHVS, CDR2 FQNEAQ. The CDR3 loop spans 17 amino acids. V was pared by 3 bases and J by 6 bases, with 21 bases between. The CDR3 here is CASSLALGREKFNEQFF. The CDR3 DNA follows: TGTGCCAGCAGCTTGGCTTTGGGGCGGGAAAAGTTCAATGAGCAGTTCTTC.

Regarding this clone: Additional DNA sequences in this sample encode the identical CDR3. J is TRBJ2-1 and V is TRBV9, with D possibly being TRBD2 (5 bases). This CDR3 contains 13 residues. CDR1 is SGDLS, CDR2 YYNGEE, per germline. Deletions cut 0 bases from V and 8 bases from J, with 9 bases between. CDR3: CASSVGEGHEQFF. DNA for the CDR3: TGTGCCAGCAGCGTAGGAGAGGGCCATGAGCAGTTCTTC.

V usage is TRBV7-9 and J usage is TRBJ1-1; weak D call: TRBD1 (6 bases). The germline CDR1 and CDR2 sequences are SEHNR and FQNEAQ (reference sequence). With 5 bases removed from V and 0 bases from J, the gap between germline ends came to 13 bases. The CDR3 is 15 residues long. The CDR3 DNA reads TGTGCCAGCAGCCCAAACCAGGGGTTGAACACTGAAGCTTTCTTT. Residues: CASSPNQGLNTEAFF.

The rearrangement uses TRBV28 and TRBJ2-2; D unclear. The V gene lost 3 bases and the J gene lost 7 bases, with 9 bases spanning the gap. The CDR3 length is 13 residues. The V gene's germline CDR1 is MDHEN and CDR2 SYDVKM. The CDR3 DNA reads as TGTGCCAGCAGTTTGCAGCAAGACGGGGAGCTGTTTTTT. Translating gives CASSLQQDGELFF.

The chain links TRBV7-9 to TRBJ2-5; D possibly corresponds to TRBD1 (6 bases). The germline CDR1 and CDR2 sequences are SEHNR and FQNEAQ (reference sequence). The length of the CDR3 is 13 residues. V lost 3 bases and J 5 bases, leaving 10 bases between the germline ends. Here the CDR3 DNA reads TGTGCCAGCAGCTTTGGGGGCTCGGAGACCCAGTACTTC. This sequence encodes CASSFGGSETQYF.

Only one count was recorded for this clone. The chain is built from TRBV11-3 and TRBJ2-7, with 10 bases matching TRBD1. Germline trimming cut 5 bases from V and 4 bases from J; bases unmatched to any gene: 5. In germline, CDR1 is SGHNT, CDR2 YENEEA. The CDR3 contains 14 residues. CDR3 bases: TGTGCCAGCAGCAAACCGGGACAGGGGTACGAGCAGTACTTC. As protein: CASSKPGQGYEQYF.

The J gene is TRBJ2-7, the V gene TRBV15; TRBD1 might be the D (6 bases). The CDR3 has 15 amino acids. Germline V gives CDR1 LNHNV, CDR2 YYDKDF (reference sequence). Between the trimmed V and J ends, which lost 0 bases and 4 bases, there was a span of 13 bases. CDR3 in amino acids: CATSREGRGFYEQYF. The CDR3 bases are TGTGCCACCAGCAGAGAGGGCAGGGGCTTTTACGAGCAGTACTTC.

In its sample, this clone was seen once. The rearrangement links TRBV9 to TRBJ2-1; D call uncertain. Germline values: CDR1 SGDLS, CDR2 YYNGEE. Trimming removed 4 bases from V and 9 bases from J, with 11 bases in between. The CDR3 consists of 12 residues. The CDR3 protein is CASSRNPGEQFF. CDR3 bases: TGTGCCAGCAGCCGAAACCCTGGTGAGCAGTTCTTC.

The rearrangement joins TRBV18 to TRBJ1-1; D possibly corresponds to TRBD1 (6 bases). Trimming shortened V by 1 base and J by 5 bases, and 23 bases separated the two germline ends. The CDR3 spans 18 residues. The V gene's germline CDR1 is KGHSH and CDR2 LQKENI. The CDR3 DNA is TGTGCCAGCTCACCACTCCCGACGGACAGAATAGGGAGGACTGAAGCTTTCTTT. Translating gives CASSPLPTDRIGRTEAFF. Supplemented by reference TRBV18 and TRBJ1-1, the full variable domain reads NAGVMQNPRHLVRRRGQEARLRCSPMKGHSHVYWYRQLPEEGLKFMVYLQKENIIDESGMPKERFSAEFPKEGPSILRIQQVVRGDSAAYFCASSPLPTDRIGRTEAFFGQGTRLTVV.

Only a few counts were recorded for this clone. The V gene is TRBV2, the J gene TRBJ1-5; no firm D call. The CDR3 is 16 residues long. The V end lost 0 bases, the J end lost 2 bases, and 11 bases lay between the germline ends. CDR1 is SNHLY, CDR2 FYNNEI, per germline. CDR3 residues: CASSEAKRGGNQPQHF. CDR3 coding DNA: TGTGCCAGCAGTGAAGCTAAGCGTGGGGGCAATCAGCCCCAGCATTTT.

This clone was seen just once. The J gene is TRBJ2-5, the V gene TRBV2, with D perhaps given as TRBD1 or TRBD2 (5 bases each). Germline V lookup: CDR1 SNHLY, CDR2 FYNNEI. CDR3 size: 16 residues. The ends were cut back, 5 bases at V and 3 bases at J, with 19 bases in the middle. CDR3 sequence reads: CASSYGSGTWEETQYF. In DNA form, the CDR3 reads TGTGCCAGCAGTTATGGGTCCGGGACCTGGGAAGAGACCCAGTACTTC.

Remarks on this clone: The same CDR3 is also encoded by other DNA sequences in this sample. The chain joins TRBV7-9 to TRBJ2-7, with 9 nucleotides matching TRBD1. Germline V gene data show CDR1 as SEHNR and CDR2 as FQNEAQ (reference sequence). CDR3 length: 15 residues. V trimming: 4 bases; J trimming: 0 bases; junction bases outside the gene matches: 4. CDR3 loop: CASSSPGQGSYEQYF. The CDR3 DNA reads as TGTGCCAGCAGCTCCCCGGGACAGGGCTCCTACGAGCAGTACTTC.

Written as DNA, the CDR3 is TGTGCCAGTAGTATAGATTTTGAGACCTACGAGCAGTACTTC. It translates to CASSIDFETYEQYF. The chain employs TRBV19 and TRBJ2-7; no clear D. The CDR3 sequence is 14 residues long. V lost 0 bases and J lost 2, with 8 bases in between. Germline V CDR1 and CDR2: LNHDA, SQIVND (reference sequence).

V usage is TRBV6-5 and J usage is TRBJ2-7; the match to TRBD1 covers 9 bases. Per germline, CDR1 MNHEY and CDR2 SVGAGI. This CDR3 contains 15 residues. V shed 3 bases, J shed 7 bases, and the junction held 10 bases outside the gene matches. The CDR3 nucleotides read TGTGCCAGCAGTTATTGGGGACAGGGCCCCCGGGAGCAGTACTTC. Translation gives CASSYWGQGPREQYF.

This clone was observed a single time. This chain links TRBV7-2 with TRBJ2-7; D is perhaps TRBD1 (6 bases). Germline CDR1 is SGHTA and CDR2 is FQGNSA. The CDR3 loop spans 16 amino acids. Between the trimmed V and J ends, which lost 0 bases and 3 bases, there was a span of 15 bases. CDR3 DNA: TGTGCCAGCAGCTTAGCGAAACACGCAGGGGACTACGAGCAGTACTTC. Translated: CASSLAKHAGDYEQYF.

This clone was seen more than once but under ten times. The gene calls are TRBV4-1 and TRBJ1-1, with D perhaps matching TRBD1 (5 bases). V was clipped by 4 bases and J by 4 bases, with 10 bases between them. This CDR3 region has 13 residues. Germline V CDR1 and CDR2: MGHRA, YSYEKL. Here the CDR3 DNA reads TGCGCCAGCAGCCCTCGGGACGGCACTGAAGCTTTCTTT. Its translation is CASSPRDGTEAFF.

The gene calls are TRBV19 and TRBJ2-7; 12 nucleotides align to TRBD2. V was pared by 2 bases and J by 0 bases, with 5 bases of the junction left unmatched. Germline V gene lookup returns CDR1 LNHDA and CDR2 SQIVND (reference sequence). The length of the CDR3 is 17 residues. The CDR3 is CASSIRLAGESSYEQYF. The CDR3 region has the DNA TGTGCCAGTAGTATACGACTAGCGGGAGAGAGCTCCTACGAGCAGTACTTC.